These 16 T cell receptor beta chains were all obtained from the same sample, sequenced in a study of cytomegalovirus exposure and HLA in healthy donors. The PCR had 60 Vbeta and 13 Jbeta primers. Sequencing used immunoSEQ multiplex PCR; TCRdb keeps in-frame clones, though not all of them. The sample has 120,000 or so clones, more than 70% seen once. Sequencing was done on a sample of PBMCs. The receptors were gathered from a man under 40 in good health and CMV-seronegative.

This chain links TRBV5-6 with TRBJ1-2; no firm D call. The CDR3 has 16 amino acids. Germline lookup yields CDR1 SGHDT and CDR2 YYEEEE. V dropped 1 base and J dropped 1 base, with 14 bases sitting between them. The CDR3 loop reads CASSLFAGTINYGYTF. Written as DNA, the CDR3 is TGTGCCAGCAGCTTGTTCGCGGGAACCATTAACTATGGCTACACCTTC.

CDR3 loop: CASSSGQSSYEQYF. The CDR3 DNA follows: TGTGCCAGCAGTTCAGGACAAAGCTCCTACGAGCAGTACTTC. The V call is TRBV28, the J call TRBJ2-7, with a tentative D call TRBD1 (5 bases). The germline V and J ends were trimmed by 4 bases and 0 bases, with 10 bases remaining between them. CDR1 and CDR2 from the germline V gene are MDHEN and SYDVKM. The CDR3 loop spans 14 amino acids. Combining the CDR3 with reference TRBV28 and TRBJ2-7 gives the whole variable domain DVKVTQSSRYLVKRTGEKVFLECVQDMDHENMFWYRQDPGLGLRLIYFSYDVKMKEKGDIPEGYSVSREKKERFSLILESASTNQTSMYLCASSSGQSSYEQYFGPGTRLTVT.

This clone was seen a handful of times. The CDR3, as DNA: TGTGCCATCGGTCGGCAGGAAACTCCCCCGCGGAACACCGGGGAGCTGTTTTTT. Encoded protein: CAIGRQETPPRNTGELFF. The chain employs TRBV10-3 and TRBJ2-2; D is unclear. V was clipped by 8 bases and J by 1 base, with 23 bases between them. Germline-derived CDR1 and CDR2 are ENHRY and SYGVKD. This CDR3 has 18 amino acids.

In nucleotides, the CDR3 is TGTGCCAGCAGCTTGCCTGGGCCCTACAATGAGCAGTTCTTC. This codes for CASSLPGPYNEQFF. The J gene is TRBJ2-1, the V gene TRBV5-8; D ambiguous. V was cut by 1 base and J by 2 bases, with 7 bases left in between. Germline CDR1 reads SGHTS; CDR2 reads YDEGEE. The CDR3 contains 14 residues. Variable domain in full (rest from reference TRBV5-8 and TRBJ2-1): EAGVTQSPTHLIKTRGQQATLRCSPISGHTSVYWYQQALGLGLQFLLWYDEGEERNRGNFPPRFSGRQFPNYSSELNVNALELEDSALYLCASSLPGPYNEQFFGPGTRLTVL.

The V call is TRBV29-1, the J call TRBJ2-3; D may be TRBD2 (6 bases). Germline CDR1 is SQVTM and CDR2 is ANQGSEA. CDR3 length: 13 residues. Trimming left V 3 bases short and J 3 bases short, with 10 bases between. CDR3 sequence: CSVEAEGTDTQYF. CDR3 coding DNA: TGCAGCGTTGAGGCGGAGGGGACAGATACGCAGTATTTT.

This clone has more than one count but fewer than ten. The chain carries TRBV30 and TRBJ1-5, with 10 bases aligning to TRBD1. The CDR3 is 15 residues long. V gave up 2 bases and J gave up 6 bases; unmatched junction bases: 7. Germline CDR1 is GTSNPN and CDR2 is SVGIG (reference sequence). CDR3 sequence (DNA): TGTGCCTGGAGTACCCAAGGGACAGGGGTTCAGCCCCAGCATTTT. It specifies CAWSTQGTGVQPQHF. Looking up the rest from reference TRBV30 and TRBJ1-5 gives the full variable domain: SQTIHQWPATLVQPVGSPLSLECTVEGTSNPNLYWYRQAAGRGLQLLFYSVGIGQISSEVPQNLSASRPQDRQFILSSKKLLLSDSGFYLCAWSTQGTGVQPQHFGDGTRLSIL.

The chain combines TRBV5-1 with TRBJ2-7; TRBD2 aligns across 16 bases. Germline lookup yields CDR1 SGHRS and CDR2 YFSETQ. Germline trimming cut 4 bases from V and 5 bases from J; bases unmatched to any gene: 6. The CDR3 extends over 16 amino acids. DNA for the CDR3: TGCGCCAGCAGCGCGGGACTAGCGGGGGGGCTCCACGAGCAGTACTTC. Protein sequence: CASSAGLAGGLHEQYF.

This clone was seen once. One junction end does not reproduce the germline sequence, and a read error may be involved. The chain combines TRBV5-1 with TRBJ2-7; TRBD2 agrees at 13 bases. Germline V gives CDR1 SGHRS, CDR2 YFSETQ. The CDR3 is 19 residues long. The CDR3 sequence is CAGSGKGTSGTLKAYEQYF. In DNA form, the CDR3 reads TGCGCCGGCAGCGGGAAAGGGACTAGCGGGACTCTCAAGGCCTACGAGCAGTACTTC.

The rearrangement links TRBV27 to TRBJ2-5; D is possibly TRBD2 (5 bases). The V and J ends lost 6 bases and 3 bases respectively, with 20 bases between them. This CDR3 region has 16 residues. Germline values: CDR1 MNHEY, CDR2 SMNVEV (reference sequence). The CDR3 nucleotides read TGTGCCAGCAGCCCCATGCCGCCCGGGATTAAAGAGACCCAGTACTTC. Its translation: CASSPMPPGIKETQYF.

The V gene is TRBV6-6, the J gene TRBJ1-2; a weak D match, TRBD1 (6 bases). This CDR3 comprises 12 residues. V was pared by 10 bases and J by 5 bases, with 14 bases between. CDR1 is MNHNY, CDR2 SVGAGI, per germline (reference sequence). The CDR3 loop is CATLTGVYGYTF. CDR3 sequence (DNA): TGTGCCACCTTGACAGGAGTATATGGCTACACCTTC.

The V and J genes are TRBV9 and TRBJ1-2, with D maybe TRBD1 (6 bases). CDR1 and CDR2 (germline): SGDLS, YYNGEE. The CDR3 length is 15 residues. V dropped 7 bases and J dropped 2 bases, with 18 bases sitting between them. CDR3 residues: CASSEAGQSNYGYTF. The CDR3 DNA reads TGTGCCAGCTCGGAGGCCGGACAGTCCAACTATGGCTACACCTTC.

The V gene is TRBV4-1, the J gene TRBJ2-1; TRBD2 matches 8 bases. The CDR3 loop spans 15 amino acids. Germline loops: CDR1 MGHRA, CDR2 YSYEKL. The J segment lost 10 bases and the V segment lost 2 bases, leaving 10 bases of the junction unmatched. CDR3 region: CASSQLTSVIGEQFF. The CDR3 coding sequence is TGCGCCAGCAGCCAACTGACTAGCGTCATAGGAGAGCAGTTCTTC.

The chain carries TRBV5-4 and TRBJ1-3; D is possibly TRBD1 (5 bases). The V gene's germline CDR1 is SGHNT and CDR2 YYREEE (reference sequence). V lost 4 bases, J lost 8 bases, and 16 bases lay in between. The CDR3 totals 14 residues. This CDR3 is CASSTRTTWHTIYF. CDR3 coding DNA: TGTGCCAGCAGCACCCGGACAACGTGGCACACCATATATTTT.

The CDR3 region has the DNA TGTGCCAGCAGCTTGACAGGGTCTAACTATGGCTACACCTTC. Translated, it gives CASSLTGSNYGYTF. The chain employs TRBV7-3 and TRBJ1-2; 7 nucleotides agree with TRBD1. V lost 3 bases, J lost 0 bases, and 1 base stayed unmatched. CDR3 length: 14 residues. CDR1 is SGHTA and CDR2 is FQGTGA in the germline V gene.

This chain joins TRBV15 and TRBJ2-7; D unclear. Germline CDR1 reads LNHNV; CDR2 reads YYDKDF (reference sequence). Between the trimmed V and J ends, which lost 8 bases and 2 bases, there was a span of 10 bases. The CDR3 is 12 residues long. This CDR3 reads CATGSDPYEQYF. The CDR3 coding sequence is TGTGCCACCGGTTCAGATCCCTACGAGCAGTACTTC.

The rearrangement uses TRBV6-1 and TRBJ2-1, with TRBD2 matching 10 bases. Trimming cost V 3 bases and J 6 bases; bases outside gene matches: 5. CDR1 and CDR2 (germline): MNHNS, SASEGT. The CDR3 extends over 15 amino acids. In DNA, the CDR3 is TGTGCCAGCAGTGAGGGGAGCGGGGGGGCCAATGAGCAGTTCTTC. This sequence encodes CASSEGSGGANEQFF.